The 7 T cell receptor beta chains given below trace back to one sample, sequenced in a study of cytomegalovirus exposure and HLA in healthy donors. Here immunoSEQ multiplex PCR was the method, and the copy in TCRdb shows in-frame clones only, minus some. In the table there are 200,000 or so clones, more than 75% of which are singletons. Source material: PBMCs. All receptors come from a man aged 18 to 30 in good health and CMV-seropositive.

The count of this clone is one. This sequence joins TRBV18 and TRBJ1-5, with D possibly being TRBD1 (5 bases). CDR1 and CDR2 from the germline V gene are KGHSH and LQKENI. The CDR3 is 14 amino acids. V lost 4 bases to trimming and J lost 1 base, with 8 bases between them. This CDR3 reads CASSLGGSNQPQHF. CDR3 in DNA: TGTGCCAGCTCACTGGGGGGGAGCAATCAGCCCCAGCATTTT.

The chain couples TRBV10-3 to TRBJ2-7; 7 bases align to TRBD1. V shed 3 bases, J shed 0 bases, and the junction held 5 bases outside the gene matches. The CDR3 runs 15 residues. Germline values: CDR1 ENHRY, CDR2 SYGVKD. CDR3 DNA: TGTGCCATCAGTGACGCCTGGACAGGCTCCTACGAGCAGTACTTC. Protein: CAISDAWTGSYEQYF.

The chain joins TRBV19 to TRBJ1-2; 9 bases line up with TRBD1. The CDR3 has 13 residues. J lost 5 bases, V lost 5 bases, and 3 bases had no gene match. Germline values: CDR1 LNHDA, CDR2 SQIVND (reference sequence). This chain's CDR3 is CASSPGQGYGYTF. Here the CDR3 DNA reads TGTGCCAGTAGTCCGGGACAGGGATATGGCTACACCTTC.

This chain links TRBV29-1 with TRBJ1-2; 8 nucleotides align to TRBD1. Germline CDR1 reads SQVTM; CDR2 reads ANQGSEA. V was pared by 6 bases and J by 7 bases, with 10 bases of the junction left unmatched. This CDR3 region has 13 residues. CDR3 residues: CSVSQGANGGYTF. CDR3 bases: TGCAGCGTCTCCCAGGGGGCGAATGGTGGCTACACCTTC.

The sample holds one count of this clone. The chain uses TRBV9 and TRBJ2-5; 8 positions agree with TRBD2. CDR3 length equals 14 residues. CDR1 and CDR2 from the germline V gene are SGDLS and YYNGEE. V lost 6 bases, J lost 1 base, and 5 bases stayed unmatched. This CDR3 is CASNPSGFQETQYF. Written as DNA, the CDR3 is TGTGCCAGCAATCCTAGCGGGTTCCAAGAGACCCAGTACTTC.

The chain is built from TRBV29-1 and TRBJ2-1; no reliable D call. V was pared by 3 bases and J by 4 bases, with 4 bases between. The CDR3 has 11 amino acids. CDR1 SQVTM and CDR2 ANQGSEA come from the germline V gene. The CDR3 loop reads CSVDSYNEQFF. CDR3 coding DNA: TGCAGCGTTGACAGTTACAATGAGCAGTTCTTC.

The chain combines TRBV5-1 with TRBJ2-3; perhaps TRBD2 as D (5 bases). CDR3 length: 14 amino acids. Germline CDR1 SGHRS, CDR2 YFSETQ. With 3 bases removed from V and 2 bases from J, the gap between germline ends came to 10 bases. The DNA of the CDR3 is TGCGCCAGCAGCTCCTCGAGGGCCACAGATACGCAGTATTTT. Translated, it gives CASSSSRATDTQYF.